Listed below are T cell receptor beta chains from one sample, sequenced in a study of shared clonotypes between healthy human individuals. Produced via immunoSEQ multiplex PCR; TCRdb's table is partial and in-frame only. Of 2 million to 2.5 million clones listed, approximately 95% are singletons. The sample was naive CD4+ T cells from PBMCs. The source is a man between 18 and 35 years old in good health. Some clones in this sample may be carry-over from other donors' samples. Both conserved end residues are part of each CDR3. The D gene is left open where the match is weak. Size is stated for part of the rows, as once, few or many counts, or as a class when the clone is expanded.

D	V	length	J	size	CDR3	DNA
.	TRBV30	12	TRBJ2-5	.	CAWSSDPEAQYF	TGTGCCTGGAGCAGCGACCCCGAGGCCCAGTACTTC
TRBD1	TRBV7-9	15	TRBJ2-1	.	CASSIDRVAYNEQFF	TGTGCCAGCAGCATCGACAGGGTCGCCTACAATGAGCAGTTCTTC
TRBD1	TRBV27	13	TRBJ1-2	.	CASSSTGGKGYTF	TGTGCCAGCAGTTCTACAGGGGGTAAGGGCTACACCTTC
.	TRBV7-8	14	TRBJ1-1	.	CASSLASGNTEAFF	TGTGCCAGCAGCTTAGCGTCAGGAAACACTGAAGCTTTCTTT
TRBD2	TRBV10-1	15	TRBJ2-2	once	CASSDGTSPTGELFF	TGCGCCAGCAGTGACGGGACTAGCCCCACCGGGGAGCTGTTTTTT
TRBD2	TRBV4-1	16	TRBJ2-7	.	CASSQGRASGQYEQYF	TGCGCCAGCAGCCAAGGCCGGGCTAGCGGGCAATACGAGCAGTACTTC
.	TRBV28	14	TRBJ1-2	.	CASSFLDSDYGYTF	TGTGCCAGCAGTTTTTTGGACAGCGACTATGGCTACACCTTC
.	TRBV7-2	15	TRBJ2-7	.	CASSTRAGQRYEQYF	TGTGCCAGCAGCACCCGGGCTGGACAGCGATACGAGCAGTACTTC
TRBD2	TRBV12-5	18	TRBJ2-3	.	CASGLVQLAGESTDTQYF	TGTGCTAGTGGTTTGGTACAGCTAGCGGGAGAGAGCACAGATACGCAGTATTTT
TRBD2	TRBV28	20	TRBJ2-1	.	CASTVPGLAGGSLSYNEQFF	TGTGCCAGCACCGTTCCGGGACTAGCGGGAGGTTCACTCTCCTACAATGAGCAGTTCTTC